This TCR beta chain was recovered during a study of blood T cell repertoires in COVID-19. Libraries were prepared by immunoSEQ multiplex PCR; TCRdb keeps only in-frame clonotypes and omits some of them. The top ten clones hold under 0.8% of a sample with 150,000 or so clones, about 85% of them seen once. It was during active infection that Seattle patients were enrolled and then longitudinally followed. Germline V gives CDR1 MNHEY, CDR2 SMNVEV (reference sequence). V was clipped by 6 bases and J by 4 bases, with 13 bases between them. The CDR3 totals 14 residues. Sequencing input: peripheral blood. This TCR derives from a man aged 55 to 69 with COVID-19, enrolled during active disease. The V call is TRBV27, the J call TRBJ1-5; D gene uncertain. CDR3 bases: TGTGCCAGCAGCCACGGGGAAGGGAATCAGCCCCAGCATTTT. This codes for CASSHGEGNQPQHF.